Below, one T cell receptor (beta chain) is given with its context. What it binds is unknown. The CDR3 loop spans 15 amino acids. CDR1 MNHNS and CDR2 SASEGT come from the germline V gene. V was clipped by 2 bases and J by 5 bases, with 13 bases between them. This sample's time point: baseline, week 1 (first vaccination visit). Noted treatment: pre-vaccination baseline after standard-of-care therapy. Repertoires were generated with immunoSEQ multiplex PCR, while TCRdb's copy carries only in-frame clones and drops some. The sample holds 98,000 or so clones, 70% to 90% seen once. This entry is derived from a study of a mutant IDH1 vaccine in newly diagnosed glioma. Study-wide findings and caveats: The vaccine induced immune responses, and these occurred in around 93% of patients.

The source of this sequence is a woman in her forties or fifties with glioma. Sequencing used PBMCs, obtained from a glioma patient treated with radiotherapy, temozolomide or both. The chain combines TRBV6-1 with TRBJ2-1; D is possibly TRBD1 (6 bases). The CDR3 DNA is TGTGCCAGCAGTGAATCCTACAGGGTCGACAATGAGCAGTTCTTC. This gives the protein CASSESYRVDNEQFF.